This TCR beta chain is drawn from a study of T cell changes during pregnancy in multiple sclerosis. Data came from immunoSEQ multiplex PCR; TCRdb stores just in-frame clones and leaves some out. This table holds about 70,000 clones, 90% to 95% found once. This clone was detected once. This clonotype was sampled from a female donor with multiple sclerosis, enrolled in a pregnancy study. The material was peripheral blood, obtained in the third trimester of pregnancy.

The CDR3 protein is CASSIAGTTKETQYF. CDR3 coding DNA: TGTGCCAGCAGCATAGCGGGTACAACTAAAGAGACCCAGTACTTC. J is TRBJ2-5 and V is TRBV9, with 7 bases lining up with TRBD2. Germline V gene lookup returns CDR1 SGDLS and CDR2 YYNGEE. Trimming cost V 4 bases and J 3 bases; bases outside gene matches: 9. The CDR3 is made up of 15 amino acids.